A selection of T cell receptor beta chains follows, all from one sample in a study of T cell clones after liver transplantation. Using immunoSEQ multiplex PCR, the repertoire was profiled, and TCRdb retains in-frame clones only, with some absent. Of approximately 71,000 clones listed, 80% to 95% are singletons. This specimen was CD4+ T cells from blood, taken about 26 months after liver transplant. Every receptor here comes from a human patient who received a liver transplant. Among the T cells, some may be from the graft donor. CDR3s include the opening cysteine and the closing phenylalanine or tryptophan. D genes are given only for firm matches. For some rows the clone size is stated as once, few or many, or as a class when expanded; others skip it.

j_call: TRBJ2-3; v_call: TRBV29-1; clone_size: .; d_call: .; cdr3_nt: TGCAGCGGGAGGGTCGGGAGTGACGCCTTCACAGATACGCAGTATTTT; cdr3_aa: CSGRVGSDAFTDTQYF
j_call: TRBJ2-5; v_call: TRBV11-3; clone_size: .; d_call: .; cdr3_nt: TGTGCCAGCAGCCTCTCCGTGGGGACACAAGAGACCCAGTACTTC; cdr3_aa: CASSLSVGTQETQYF
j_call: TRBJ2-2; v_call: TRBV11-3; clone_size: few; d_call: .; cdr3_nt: TGTGCCAGCAGCTCACCAAGGGCCGGGGAGCTGTTTTTT; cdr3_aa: CASSSPRAGELFF
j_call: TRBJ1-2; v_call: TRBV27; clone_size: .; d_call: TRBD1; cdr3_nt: TGTGCCAGCAGTCCTTCGACAGGGGTCTATGGCTACACCTTC; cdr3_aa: CASSPSTGVYGYTF
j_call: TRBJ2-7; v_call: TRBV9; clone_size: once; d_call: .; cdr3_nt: TGTGCCAGCAGCGTAGCATTAACAGGAAGCGAGCAGTACTTC; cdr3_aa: CASSVALTGSEQYF
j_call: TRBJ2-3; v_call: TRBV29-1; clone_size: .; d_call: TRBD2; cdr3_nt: TGCAGCGTTGAAGGCGCGGGAGGGTACGATACGCAGTATTTT; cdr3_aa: CSVEGAGGYDTQYF
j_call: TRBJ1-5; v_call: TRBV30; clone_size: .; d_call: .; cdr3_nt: TGTGCCTGGACACAGGCGGGACTCAATCAGCCCCAGCATTTT; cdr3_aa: CAWTQAGLNQPQHF
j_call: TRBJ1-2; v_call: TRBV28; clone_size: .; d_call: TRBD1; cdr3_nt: TGTGCCAGCAGCTCGGGACAGGGTGATGGCTACACCTTC; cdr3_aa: CASSSGQGDGYTF
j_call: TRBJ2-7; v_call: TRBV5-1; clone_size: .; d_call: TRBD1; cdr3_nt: TGCGCCAGCAGTATATCCCTTGACAGGGCGTACGAGCAGTACTTC; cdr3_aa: CASSISLDRAYEQYF
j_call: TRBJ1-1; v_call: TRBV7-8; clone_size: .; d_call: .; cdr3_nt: TGTGCCAGCAGCTTATTTCGGGCCCCAGACGCTGAAGCTTTCTTT; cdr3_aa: CASSLFRAPDAEAFF
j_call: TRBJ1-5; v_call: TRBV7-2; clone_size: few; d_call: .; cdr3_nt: TGTGCCAGCAGCTTAGGTCCAAGCAATCAGCCCCAGCATTTT; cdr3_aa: CASSLGPSNQPQHF
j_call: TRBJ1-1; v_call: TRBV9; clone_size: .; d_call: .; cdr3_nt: TGTGCCAGCAGCGTAAGACAGACACCGAACACTGAAGCTTTCTTT; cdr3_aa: CASSVRQTPNTEAFF
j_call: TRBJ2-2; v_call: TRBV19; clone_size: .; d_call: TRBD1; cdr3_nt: TGTGCCAGTAGTATCGGGACAGAACGAACCGGGGAGCTGTTTTTT; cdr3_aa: CASSIGTERTGELFF
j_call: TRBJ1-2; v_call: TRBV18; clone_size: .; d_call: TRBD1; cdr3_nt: TGTGCCAGCTCAGTGGGGACAGACCATAACTATGGCTACACCTTC; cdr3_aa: CASSVGTDHNYGYTF
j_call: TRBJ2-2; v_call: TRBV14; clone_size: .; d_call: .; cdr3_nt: TGTGCCAGCAGCCAACGAGGTGCGCCGAACACCGGGGAGCTGTTTTTT; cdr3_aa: CASSQRGAPNTGELFF
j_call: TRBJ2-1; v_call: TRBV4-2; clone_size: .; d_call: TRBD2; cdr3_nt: TGTGCCAGCAGCCAAAAAGCGGGAGAAGGAGGCGGTGAGCAGTTCTTC; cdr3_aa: CASSQKAGEGGGEQFF
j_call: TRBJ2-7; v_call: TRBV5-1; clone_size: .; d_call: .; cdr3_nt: TGCGCCAGCAGCTTGCTGACAGACTCCTACGAGCAGTACTTC; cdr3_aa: CASSLLTDSYEQYF
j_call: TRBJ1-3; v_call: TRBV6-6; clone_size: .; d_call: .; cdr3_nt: TGTGCCAGCAGATCCGGGACGGGGAACACCATATATTTT; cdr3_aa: CASRSGTGNTIYF
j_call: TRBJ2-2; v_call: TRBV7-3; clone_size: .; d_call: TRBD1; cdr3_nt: TGTGCCAGCAGCTCCCCATCAGACAGGGCCGGGGAGCTGTTTTTT; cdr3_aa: CASSSPSDRAGELFF
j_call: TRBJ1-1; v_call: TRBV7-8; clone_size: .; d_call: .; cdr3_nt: TGTGCCAGCAGTTATGCCGGCAGGGACACTGAAGCTTTCTTT; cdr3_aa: CASSYAGRDTEAFF
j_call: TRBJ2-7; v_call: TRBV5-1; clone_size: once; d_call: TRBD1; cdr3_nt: TGCGCCAGCAGCTTGGTCGGACAGGGGCGGGACGAGCAGTACTTC; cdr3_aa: CASSLVGQGRDEQYF
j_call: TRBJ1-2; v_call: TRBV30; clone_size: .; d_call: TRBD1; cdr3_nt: TGTGCCTTGATACCAGGGGGTGGCTATGGCTACACCTTC; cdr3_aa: CALIPGGGYGYTF
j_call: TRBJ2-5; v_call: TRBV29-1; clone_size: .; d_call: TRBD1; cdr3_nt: TGCAGCGTGGGCGGACAGGGGCGCGGGGAGACCCAGTACTTC; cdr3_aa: CSVGGQGRGETQYF
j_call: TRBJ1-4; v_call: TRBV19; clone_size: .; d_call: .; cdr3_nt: TGTGCCAGTAGTAAAAGAACGGGCGGGGGGGCATTAGGTGGAGAAAAACTGTTTTTT; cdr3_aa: CASSKRTGGGALGGEKLFF
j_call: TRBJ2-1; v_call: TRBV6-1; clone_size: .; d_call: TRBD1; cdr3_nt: TGTGCCAGCAGTCCAGGACAGGACTCCTACAATGAGCAGTTCTTC; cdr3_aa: CASSPGQDSYNEQFF
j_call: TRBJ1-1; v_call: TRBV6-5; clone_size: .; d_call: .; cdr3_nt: TGTGCCAGCACCGTGGGTGGGGCGGGGACTGAAGCTTTCTTT; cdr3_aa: CASTVGGAGTEAFF
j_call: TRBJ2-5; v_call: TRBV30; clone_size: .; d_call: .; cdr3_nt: TGTGCCTGGAGTGTAAAAGGGTCTTCAGAGACCCAGTACTTC; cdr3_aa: CAWSVKGSSETQYF
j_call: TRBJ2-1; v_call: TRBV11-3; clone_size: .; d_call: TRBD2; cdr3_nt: TGTGCCAGCAGCTTATTCGGCTCTAGCGGGGGCAACTACAATGAGCAGTTCTTC; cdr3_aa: CASSLFGSSGGNYNEQFF
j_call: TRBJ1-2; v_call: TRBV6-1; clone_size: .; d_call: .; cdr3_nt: TGTGCCAGCAGTGACTCGCTAGGAGGGGCTCGCGGCTACACCTTC; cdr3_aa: CASSDSLGGARGYTF
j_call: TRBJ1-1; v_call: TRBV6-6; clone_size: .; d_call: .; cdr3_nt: TGTGCCAGCAGTAGGGGGGCGAAGGCCACTGAAGCTTTCTTT; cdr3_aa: CASSRGAKATEAFF
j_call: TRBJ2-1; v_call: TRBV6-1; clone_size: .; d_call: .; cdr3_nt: TGTGCAGTACGTCAGGACAACTCCTACAATGAGCAGTTCTTC; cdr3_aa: CAVRQDNSYNEQFF
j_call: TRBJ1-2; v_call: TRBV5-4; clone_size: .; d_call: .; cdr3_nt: TGTGCCAGCAGTGACACTGACTATGGCTACACCTTC; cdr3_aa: CASSDTDYGYTF